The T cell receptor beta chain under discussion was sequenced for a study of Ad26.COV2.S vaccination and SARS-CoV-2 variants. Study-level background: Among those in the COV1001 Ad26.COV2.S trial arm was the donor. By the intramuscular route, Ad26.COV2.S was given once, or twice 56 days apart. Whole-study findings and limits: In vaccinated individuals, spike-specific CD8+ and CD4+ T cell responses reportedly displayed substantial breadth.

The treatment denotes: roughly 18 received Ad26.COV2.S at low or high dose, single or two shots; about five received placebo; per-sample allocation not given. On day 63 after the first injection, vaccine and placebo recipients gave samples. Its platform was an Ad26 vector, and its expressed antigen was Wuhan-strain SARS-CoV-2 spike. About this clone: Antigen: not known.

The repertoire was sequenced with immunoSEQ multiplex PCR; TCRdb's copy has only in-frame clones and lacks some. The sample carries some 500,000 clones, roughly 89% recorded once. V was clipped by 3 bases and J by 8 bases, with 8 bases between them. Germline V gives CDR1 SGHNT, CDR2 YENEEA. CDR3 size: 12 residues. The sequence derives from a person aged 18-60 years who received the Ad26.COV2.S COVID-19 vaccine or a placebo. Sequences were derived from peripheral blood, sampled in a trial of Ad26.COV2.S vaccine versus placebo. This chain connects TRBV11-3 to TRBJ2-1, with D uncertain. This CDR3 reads CASSFVSDEQFF. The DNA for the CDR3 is TGTGCCAGCAGCTTTGTGTCCGATGAGCAGTTCTTC.